Listed below are T cell receptor beta chains from one sample, sequenced in a study of cytomegalovirus exposure and HLA in healthy donors. The method was immunoSEQ multiplex PCR; TCRdb's version includes in-frame clones alone and lacks a portion of them. The data show under 200,000 clones, approximately 70% seen once. The sequenced sample consisted of PBMCs. These receptors all stem from a woman in her twenties or thirties in good health and CMV-seronegative. Both conserved end residues are part of each CDR3. D genes are given only for firm matches. Expanded clones get a size class; other rows say once, few or many, or leave the size out.

clone size,V gene,D gene,J gene,CDR3 protein,CDR3 DNA
NA,TRBV5-1,TRBD2,TRBJ2-3,CASSLVSGGHKTDTQYF,TGCGCCAGCAGCTTGGTTAGCGGGGGGCATAAAACAGATACGCAGTATTTT
few,TRBV9,NA,TRBJ2-7,CASLLEPPQAYEQYF,TGTGCCAGTCTCTTGGAACCACCCCAGGCCTACGAGCAGTACTTC
NA,TRBV4-1,TRBD2,TRBJ2-5,CASSQDLAGGQETQYF,TGCGCCAGCAGCCAAGATCTAGCGGGGGGTCAAGAGACCCAGTACTTC
NA,TRBV29-1,TRBD2,TRBJ2-1,CSVEDLGAGAYNEQFF,TGCAGCGTTGAAGATCTAGGAGCGGGGGCCTACAATGAGCAGTTCTTC
NA,TRBV4-3,TRBD2,TRBJ2-3,CASSSRWLAGDAMDTQYF,TGCGCCAGCAGCTCTCGGTGGCTAGCGGGAGATGCGATGGATACGCAGTATTTT
NA,TRBV5-8,TRBD1,TRBJ1-2,CASGYRGWGYTF,TGTGCCAGCGGCTACAGGGGTTGGGGCTACACCTTC
NA,TRBV9,TRBD2,TRBJ2-2,CASSVGRGGNTGELFF,TGTGCCAGCAGCGTAGGGCGGGGGGGGAACACCGGGGAGCTGTTTTTT
NA,TRBV7-3,TRBD2,TRBJ2-3,CASSLSGSRTDTQYF,TGTGCCAGCAGCCTTAGCGGGAGTAGGACAGATACGCAGTATTTT
NA,TRBV9,TRBD1,TRBJ2-3,CASSPLGRTGLTDTQYF,TGTGCCAGCAGCCCTCTAGGGAGGACAGGGTTAACAGATACGCAGTATTTT
NA,TRBV7-2,NA,TRBJ2-2,CASSPMAWNTGELFF,TGTGCCAGCAGCCCGATGGCCTGGAACACCGGGGAGCTGTTTTTT
NA,TRBV29-1,TRBD2,TRBJ2-7,CSVGLVRLAGDYEQYF,TGCAGCGTTGGACTCGTAAGACTAGCGGGGGATTACGAGCAGTACTTC
many,TRBV5-1,NA,TRBJ1-6,CASSPMVTGGNYNSPLHF,TGCGCCAGCAGCCCTATGGTGACAGGTGGTAACTATAATTCACCCCTCCACTTT
NA,TRBV9,NA,TRBJ1-2,CASSVAPLDRRYGYTF,TGTGCCAGCAGCGTAGCCCCCTTGGACAGACGCTATGGCTACACCTTC
NA,TRBV6-5,NA,TRBJ1-1,CASSLGVRYTEAFF,TGTGCCAGCAGTTTGGGTGTCAGGTACACTGAAGCTTTCTTT
NA,TRBV5-5,NA,TRBJ1-1,CASSLSAGRGTEAFF,TGTGCCAGCAGCTTGAGTGCAGGGAGGGGTACTGAAGCTTTCTTT
NA,TRBV2,TRBD1,TRBJ2-7,CASSGPGQGAYEQYF,TGTGCCAGCAGTGGTCCGGGACAGGGGGCTTACGAGCAGTACTTC
once,TRBV9,TRBD2,TRBJ2-5,CASSVSSGGIPYQETQYF,TGTGCCAGCAGCGTAAGTTCCGGGGGGATCCCCTACCAAGAGACCCAGTACTTC
NA,TRBV4-3,TRBD2,TRBJ2-1,CASSPGLAGYNEQFF,TGCGCCAGCAGCCCCGGACTAGCGGGGTACAATGAGCAGTTCTTC
NA,TRBV7-9,TRBD1,TRBJ2-3,CASSLRDRVRTDTQYF,TGTGCCAGCAGCTTACGGGACAGGGTCCGAACAGATACGCAGTATTTT
NA,TRBV5-4,NA,TRBJ1-4,CASSRDKMHEKLFF,TGTGCCAGCAGCCGGGACAAAATGCATGAAAAACTGTTTTTT
NA,TRBV5-4,TRBD2,TRBJ2-3,CASSSPGLAGGSDTQYF,TGTGCCAGCAGCTCCCCGGGACTAGCGGGGGGGAGCGATACGCAGTATTTT
NA,TRBV10-3,NA,TRBJ1-2,CAISDQSPYGYTF,TGTGCCATCAGTGATCAGTCCCCCTATGGCTACACCTTC
NA,TRBV7-7,NA,TRBJ1-3,CASSPGRARGNTIYF,TGTGCCAGCAGCCCGGGCAGGGCCCGAGGAAACACCATATATTTT
NA,TRBV10-1,TRBD1,TRBJ1-5,CASRPQGAVQPQHF,TGCGCCAGCAGGCCACAGGGGGCTGTTCAGCCCCAGCATTTT
NA,TRBV21-1,NA,TRBJ1-5,CASHKPYRGNQPQHF,TGTGCCAGCCACAAACCCTACCGGGGCAATCAGCCCCAGCATTTT
NA,TRBV19,TRBD1,TRBJ2-1,CASSIGTGNHNEQFF,TGTGCCAGTAGTATCGGGACAGGGAATCACAATGAGCAGTTCTTC
NA,TRBV21-1,NA,TRBJ2-3,CASSKRESGREADTQYF,TGTGCCAGCAGCAAAAGGGAGAGCGGGAGGGAGGCAGATACGCAGTATTTT
once,TRBV7-3,TRBD2,TRBJ2-3,CASSFVAGGDTQYF,TGTGCCAGCAGCTTTGTGGCGGGAGGAGATACGCAGTATTTT
NA,TRBV18,NA,TRBJ2-7,CASSPATTGQQIYEQYF,TGTGCCAGCTCACCAGCTACGACAGGACAGCAAATCTACGAGCAGTACTTC
NA,TRBV5-1,TRBD1,TRBJ1-4,CASSLAGTAKEKLFF,TGCGCCAGCAGCTTGGCCGGGACAGCGAAAGAAAAACTGTTTTTT
NA,TRBV2,NA,TRBJ2-3,CASKIDRQSPDTQYF,TGTGCCAGCAAGATAGACAGACAAAGCCCAGATACGCAGTATTTT
NA,TRBV27,NA,TRBJ1-3,CASSLKAGAGNTIYF,TGTGCCAGCAGTTTAAAGGCAGGGGCTGGAAACACCATATATTTT
NA,TRBV7-2,TRBD2,TRBJ2-7,CASSLSSGSSSYEQYF,TGTGCCAGCAGCTTAAGTAGCGGGAGTTCGTCCTACGAGCAGTACTTC
NA,TRBV6-5,TRBD1,TRBJ2-7,CASSYGGTGHYEQYF,TGTGCCAGCAGTTACGGGGGGACAGGGCACTACGAGCAGTACTTC
NA,TRBV30,NA,TRBJ2-2,CAWSGLTSTGELFF,TGTGCCTGGAGTGGTCTGACTTCTACCGGGGAGCTGTTTTTT
NA,TRBV19,TRBD2,TRBJ2-5,CASSMGGPLYQETQYF,TGTGCCAGTAGTATGGGAGGGCCGCTGTACCAAGAGACCCAGTACTTC
once,TRBV4-3,TRBD2,TRBJ2-1,CASSPGTSGWNEQFF,TGCGCCAGCAGCCCCGGGACTAGCGGATGGAATGAGCAGTTCTTC
NA,TRBV6-5,TRBD1,TRBJ2-7,CASSRTGSSEQYF,TGTGCCAGCAGCCGGACAGGTTCTAGTGAGCAGTACTTC
NA,TRBV18,NA,TRBJ1-1,CASSLEPNTEAFF,TGTGCCAGCTCCCTGGAGCCGAACACTGAAGCTTTCTTT
once,TRBV7-9,NA,TRBJ1-1,CASSLASTEAFF,TGTGCCAGCAGCTTAGCCTCGACTGAAGCTTTCTTT
once,TRBV13,NA,TRBJ2-3,CASSLGQYTDTQYF,TGTGCCAGCAGCTTAGGACAGTACACAGATACGCAGTATTTT
NA,TRBV11-2,TRBD1,TRBJ2-7,CASSLGTGYYEQYF,TGTGCCAGCAGCTTAGGGACAGGGTACTACGAGCAGTACTTC